One T cell receptor (beta chain) is described in this entry. Its antigen is not identified. Data came from immunoSEQ multiplex PCR; TCRdb stores just in-frame clones and leaves some out. The sample includes about 110,000 clones, around 90% of them seen just once. The data stem from a study of T cell responses to AZD1222 COVID-19 vaccine. Findings of the study overall: Distributed over spike, vaccine-associated CD4 TCRs predominated at 160-218 and 743-854. Repertoire sampling occurred only after the peak T cell response. Donors were mostly white British, more females; clonal diversity possibly underestimated.

The sequencing used peripheral blood, collected on day 0 of MenACWY control vaccination. The sequence was obtained from an adult in good health.

The CDR3, as DNA: TGTGCCAGTAGACCGCGTCTGAACACCGGGGAGCTGTTTTTT. Protein: CASRPRLNTGELFF. The V gene is TRBV19, the J gene TRBJ2-2; D is unresolved. CDR3 length equals 14 residues. Germline V gene sequence: CDR1 LNHDA, CDR2 SQIVND (reference sequence). Trimming took off 6 bases at V and 1 base at J, with 9 bases between the two ends.